The source of this TCR beta chain is a study of cytomegalovirus exposure and HLA in healthy donors. Overall study context: Sequencing of about 200 million T cells in an earlier analysis found 100 million to 140 million unique TCR beta sequences.

60 Vbeta and 13 Jbeta primers were used in PCR. Method: immunoSEQ multiplex PCR; TCRdb's copy keeps in-frame clones and lacks some. The table includes 140,000 to 150,000 clones, 75% to 90% detected once. Regarding the study as a whole: In a later analysis, about 17,000 TCR beta sequences were associated with HLA alleles at 0.05 false discovery rate. Common viral pathogens seemed to be connected with several of the most significant clusters, according to a later analysis.

Worth noting for this clone: Antigen specificity is unknown.

Deletions cut 0 bases from V and 5 bases from J, with 11 bases between. This CDR3 has 14 residues. Germline CDR1 reads ENHRY; CDR2 reads SYGVKD. The source material was PBMCs. The receptor was isolated from a woman aged 25-40 years in good health and CMV-seronegative. This sequence joins TRBV10-3 and TRBJ2-7; the D gene is possibly TRBD1 (6 bases). The DNA of the CDR3 is TGTGCCATCAGTGAGTCAACAGGGATCCACGAGCAGTACTTC. This codes for CAISESTGIHEQYF.